The following is a T cell receptor (beta chain) sequence with its context. Its binding antigen is unknown. Base qualities were left out, and no much larger clone turns up one base away. This sample was taken from a study of naive and memory T cell subsets (dated by TCRdb to 2016 to 2017). Describing the broader study: Sorted naive and memory T cell subsets from peripheral blood were analyzed in the study using a UMI-based, open-source pipeline for TCR alpha and beta sequencing. The functional CMV T cell responses agreed completely with IgG serology results. RNA was DNase-treated and reverse transcribed with TCR constant-region primers, mostly using SuperScript III.

Libraries were constructed by UMI-ligation and nested PCR. An equimolar mix of two oligonucleotides covering both TRBC1 and TRBC2 was used as the beta constant-region primer. A single-stranded oligonucleotide bearing the SP2 primer plus a 12-nucleotide UMI was ligated onto the 3' end of the cDNA by T4 RNA ligase 1. The ligated cDNA went through four rounds of PCR with nested alpha and beta constant-region primers together with the SP2 primer. The ligation reaction was incubated at 16°C for about 20-25 hours. PCR2 was typically run as a SYBR Green qPCR and stopped at a predetermined threshold to prevent over-amplification. Every purification after the first one was done using Agencourt AMPure XP magnetic beads. Libraries were quantified by Qubit and checked on a TapeStation, where a main peak was expected near 650 bp. Pooled libraries were sequenced on an Illumina MiSeq using v2 2x251 paired-end kits, and typically roughly 0.85-2.3 million reads were obtained per sample. Each sample's library went into the pool at 4 nM, and roughly 4.5-8% PhiX was added to help with cluster recognition. As for how the authors treated the data: Decombinator assigned V and J genes to Demultiplexor-processed FASTQ reads by tag matching, allowing a single base-pair mismatch. Collapsinator relied on UMIs to fix sequencing errors as well as frequency errors caused by PCR heterogeneity. CDR3Translator translated TCRs and extracted CDR3s from the conserved cysteine to the FGXG phenylalanine, flagging non-productive sequences. Gini, Shannon entropy and inverse Simpson indices were computed after subsampling the repertoires to the same number of UMI-defined TCRs. Within the linear range, a power law was fitted to clonotype abundance distributions using maximum likelihood. Similar UMI counts, unique TCR numbers and clonal distributions were obtained with the pipeline and with MIGEC on one naive CD8 sample. Repertoires were searched for about 7,000 CMV-associated CDR3 sequences compiled from VDJdb and a published dataset. TCRdb's own reprocessing of the public reads used fastp at Q25 and MiXCR and kept productive beta chains. Entries are consolidated by CDR3 protein sequence, retaining the most common genes and DNA. In this record, the V and J calls reflect TCRdb's handling and not the investigators' own analysis. The sample table contains roughly 21,000 distinct CDR3 sequences; only one count was recorded for 11% of them. The ten largest clones add up to approximately 18% of the sample.

Separate amplification of TCR alpha and beta chain libraries was performed from the second PCR step onward. Donor CMV status was determined by IFNgamma production from CD4+ T cells after overnight stimulation of fresh PBMCs with CMV viral lysate. CD4 T cells were positively selected with Miltenyi beads, followed by positive selection of CD8 T cells from the CD4-negative fraction. After staining for CD3, CD4, CD8, CD45RA, CD27 and a live/dead dye, cells were sorted on a BD Aria II into four subsets based on CD45RA and CD27. A few healthy volunteers provided blood, and each donor's sample was split into CD4 and CD8 T cells and then further divided into four differentiation subsets. Approximately 130 ml of peripheral blood was drawn per donor, and PBMC were isolated by Ficoll-Paque PLUS density-gradient centrifugation. After sorting, cells were lysed in RLT buffer, RNA was extracted using a Qiagen RNeasy kit, and the extracted RNA was stored at -80 degrees C.

The research as a whole found: RNA-based TCR counts may be influenced by expression changes linked to T cell activation and differentiation. The repertoire findings for the naive and memory subsets could not be validated against a ground truth, as none was available. Once error correction was done, more than 95% of naive TCR sequences showed up just once, which made the naive abundance distributions much steeper than those of the memory subsets. TCR abundance followed a power law with an exponent that was different for naive and memory subsets but consistent across the three individuals. Clonotypes were defined as single alpha or beta chain sequences, not paired alpha/beta receptors. Gini index rose and Shannon and inverse Simpson diversity fell from naive through CM, EM and EMRA in both CD4 and CD8 cells.

Its CDR3 holds 17 amino acids, cysteine through phenylalanine. The DNA shown is the 51-base CDR3, in frame from base 1. The germline V gene yields SGHVS for CDR1 and FNYEAQ for CDR2. V is clipped by 4 bases and J by 3 bases, and the sequence between their germline boundaries is 21 bases long. The TCR sequence derives from a human donor in good health. Sequencing was performed on central memory CD8+ T cells from blood. Explained via the paper, the cell subset or site label denotes: central memory, CD45RA- CD27+. The chain links TRBV7-6 with TRBJ1-2; no D segment can be confidently identified. The DNA is TGTGCCAGCAGCTCAACACCCTACGGACCTAAACACTATGGCTACACCTTC. Translated, it gives CASSSTPYGPKHYGYTF.